This is a list of T cell receptor beta chains from one sample in a study of T cells expressing NK-cell markers. TCRdb re-called the 5' RACE reads and catalogs CDR3 proteins one per entry, DNA excluded. Its table lists 450,000 to 600,000 distinct CDR3 sequences. The sample taken for sequencing was blood T cells: a sorted CD56 or NKG2C T cell subset, CD4+ or CD8+ T cells, or bulk PBMC T cells (not recorded which). Receptors originate from a man younger than 35 in good health. The CDR3 runs from the conserved cysteine through the conserved F or W. Each record gives: V gene, J gene, CDR3 protein.

V: TRBV5-1; J: TRBJ1-2; CDR3: CASSLADRGEEDYGYTF
V: TRBV15; J: TRBJ2-5; CDR3: CATSRMTLQETQYF
V: TRBV4-3; J: TRBJ2-1; CDR3: CASSNRPRGIHNEQFF
V: TRBV20-1; J: TRBJ1-2; CDR3: CSAYPGPLSYGYTF
V: TRBV4-1; J: TRBJ2-1; CDR3: CASSQVLAGVPEQFF
V: TRBV12-3/TRBV12-4; J: TRBJ2-2; CDR3: CASSHWTSPNTGELFF
V: TRBV28; J: TRBJ2-7; CDR3: CATNQDNPRGYEQYF
V: TRBV6-6; J: TRBJ2-4; CDR3: CASLGLAGNIQYF
V: TRBV7-6; J: TRBJ2-5; CDR3: CASSQGLAGLGETQYF
V: TRBV7-9; J: TRBJ2-7; CDR3: CASSSPSLAYEQYF
V: TRBV12-3/TRBV12-4; J: TRBJ2-7; CDR3: CASSLALAGATLMFYEQYF
V: TRBV7-6; J: TRBJ2-3; CDR3: CASSLPTRGPSLAGGNTDTQYF
V: TRBV15; J: TRBJ2-7; CDR3: CATSGDRAYEQYF
V: TRBV29-1; J: TRBJ2-1; CDR3: CSVEITRWAPEQFF
V: TRBV5-6; J: TRBJ2-7; CDR3: CASSLEASGRYEQYF
V: TRBV29-1; J: TRBJ2-3; CDR3: CSGLLGSTDTQYF
V: TRBV7-9; J: TRBJ1-5; CDR3: CASSGGGINQPQHF
V: TRBV6-5; J: TRBJ1-5; CDR3: CASRARGVSNQPQHF
V: TRBV28; J: TRBJ2-7; CDR3: CASSPLGEGEQYF
V: TRBV7-9; J: TRBJ1-2; CDR3: CASSLAPLGQALYGYTF
V: TRBV6-6; J: TRBJ2-2; CDR3: CASSYAGGELFF
V: TRBV6-5; J: TRBJ2-1; CDR3: CASSYLGTPRGEQFF
V: TRBV20-1; J: TRBJ2-5; CDR3: CSGRTSGNRWETQYF
V: TRBV19; J: TRBJ2-2; CDR3: CASSRAGTGGNTGELFF
V: TRBV11-3; J: TRBJ2-1; CDR3: CASSLGRGRNEQFF
V: TRBV4-1; J: TRBJ2-1; CDR3: CASSHLQGLNNEQFF
V: TRBV12-3/TRBV12-4; J: TRBJ1-2; CDR3: CASSPTDGGNGYTF
V: TRBV12-3/TRBV12-4; J: TRBJ2-1; CDR3: CASSFIRLSSSYNEQFF
V: TRBV4-2; J: TRBJ2-1; CDR3: CASRPGLAGEGQFF
V: TRBV20-1; J: TRBJ1-5; CDR3: CSARAVDGNQPQHF
V: TRBV5-1; J: TRBJ2-7; CDR3: CASSADLRPYEQYF
V: TRBV4-2; J: TRBJ2-7; CDR3: CASSQAGLAGHYEQYF
V: TRBV7-9; J: TRBJ2-4; CDR3: CASSLFRARIAKNIQYF
V: TRBV5-1; J: TRBJ2-2; CDR3: CASSWQGAGNTGELFF
V: TRBV6-2/TRBV6-3; J: TRBJ2-3; CDR3: CASSRPGTPRTDTQYF
V: TRBV29-1; J: TRBJ2-7; CDR3: CSGGQAAPYEQYF
V: TRBV28; J: TRBJ2-5; CDR3: CASSFSLTGPEDLETQYF
V: TRBV6-1; J: TRBJ1-1; CDR3: CASSESRYMNTEAFF
V: TRBV11-2; J: TRBJ1-2; CDR3: CASSSGERTDYTF
V: TRBV6-2/TRBV6-3; J: TRBJ2-1; CDR3: CASSQDRVHYNEQFF
V: TRBV12-3/TRBV12-4; J: TRBJ1-4; CDR3: CASSLRGARKLFF
V: TRBV7-2; J: TRBJ2-2; CDR3: CASSRPGEFGTGELFF
V: TRBV14; J: TRBJ1-2; CDR3: CASSQLGQLHYGYTF
V: TRBV7-8; J: TRBJ2-2; CDR3: CASSLRRENTGELFF
V: TRBV4-2; J: TRBJ2-3; CDR3: CASSHPLSLVAGRTDTQYF
V: TRBV27; J: TRBJ2-2; CDR3: CASSLSRMRNTGELFF
V: TRBV10-3; J: TRBJ1-1; CDR3: CAISDRGVTEAFF
V: TRBV27; J: TRBJ2-2; CDR3: CASSYTRTGRPGELFF
V: TRBV20-1; J: TRBJ2-7; CDR3: CSARGEGTAYEQYF
V: TRBV10-1; J: TRBJ2-5; CDR3: CASPLGQGIETQYF